This T cell receptor (beta chain) derives from a study of prognosis after radiotherapy for stage I lung cancer. Across the whole study: No patient received concurrent therapy with stereotactic body radiotherapy.

Trimming pared 6 bases from V and 5 bases from J, leaving 14 bases between. Germline V CDR1 and CDR2: LNHDA, SQIVND (reference sequence). CDR3 length: 14 residues. The study's findings and limits: It was not determined whether the expanded TCR clones were tumor-specific. After stereotactic body radiation therapy, patients with later distant metastases showed lower Shannon entropy.

Only a few counts were recorded for this clonotype. Its matching antigen is unknown. CDR3 of TCR beta was amplified from genomic DNA via a two-round multiplex PCR. It was primers specific to each TRBV and TRBJ gene that first-round PCR used. MiXCR, run by TCRdb on the multiplex PCR reads, gives a single entry per CDR3 protein. The repertoire holds some 27,000 distinct CDR3 sequences, around two fifths seen once, with about 31% in the top ten. The J gene is TRBJ2-1, the V gene TRBV19; no clear D gene. The TCR comes from a donor aged 50 or older with non-small cell lung cancer. Sequenced material: PBMCs, taken before or after stereotactic body radiation therapy (not recorded which). CDR3 protein: CASSPRMGHNEQFF. CDR3 nucleotides: TGTGCCAGTAGCCCTCGGATGGGCCACAATGAGCAGTTCTTC.